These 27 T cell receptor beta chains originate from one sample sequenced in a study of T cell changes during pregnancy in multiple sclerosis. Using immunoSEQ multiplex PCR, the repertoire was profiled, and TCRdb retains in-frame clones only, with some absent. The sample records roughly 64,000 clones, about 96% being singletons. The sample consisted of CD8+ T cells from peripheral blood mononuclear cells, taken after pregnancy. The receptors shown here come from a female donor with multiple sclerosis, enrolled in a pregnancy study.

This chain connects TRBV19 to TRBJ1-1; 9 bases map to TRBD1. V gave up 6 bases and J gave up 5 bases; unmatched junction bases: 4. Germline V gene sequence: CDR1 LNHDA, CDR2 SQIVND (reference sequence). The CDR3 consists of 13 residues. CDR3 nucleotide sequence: TGTGCCAGTAGGACAGGGGGAGTTACTGAAGCTTTCTTT. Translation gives CASRTGGVTEAFF.

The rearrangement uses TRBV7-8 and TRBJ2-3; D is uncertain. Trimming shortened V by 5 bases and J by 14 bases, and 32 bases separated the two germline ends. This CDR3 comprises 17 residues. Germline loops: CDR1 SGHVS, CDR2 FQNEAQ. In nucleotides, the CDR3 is TGTGCCAGCAGCCCCCCGGCGGAGACCCTCGACGGTATACGCATGTATTTT. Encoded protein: CASSPPAETLDGIRMYF.

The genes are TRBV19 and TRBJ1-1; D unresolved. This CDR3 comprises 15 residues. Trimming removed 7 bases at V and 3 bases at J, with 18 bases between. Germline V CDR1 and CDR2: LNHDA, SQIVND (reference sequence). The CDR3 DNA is TGTGCCAGTAATTGGGTCTGGGGAGTTCACACTGAAGCTTTCTTT. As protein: CASNWVWGVHTEAFF. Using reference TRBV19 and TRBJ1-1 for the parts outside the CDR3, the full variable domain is DGGITQSPKYLFRKEGQNVTLSCEQNLNHDAMYWYRQDPGQGLRLIYYSQIVNDFQKGDIAEGYSVSREKKESFPLTVTSAQKNPTAFYLCASNWVWGVHTEAFFGQGTRLTVV.

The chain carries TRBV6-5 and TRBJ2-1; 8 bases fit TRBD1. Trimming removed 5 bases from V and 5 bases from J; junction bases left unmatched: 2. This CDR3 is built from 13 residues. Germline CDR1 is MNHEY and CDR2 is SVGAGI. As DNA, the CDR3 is TGTGCCAGCAGTGGGACAGGCAACAATGAGCAGTTCTTC. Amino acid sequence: CASSGTGNNEQFF.

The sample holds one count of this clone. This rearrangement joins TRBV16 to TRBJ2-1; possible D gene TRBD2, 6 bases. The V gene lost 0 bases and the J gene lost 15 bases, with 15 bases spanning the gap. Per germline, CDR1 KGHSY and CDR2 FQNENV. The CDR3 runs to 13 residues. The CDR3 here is CASSQSVRETWFF. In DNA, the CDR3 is TGTGCCAGCAGCCAATCGGTCCGGGAGACTTGGTTCTTC.

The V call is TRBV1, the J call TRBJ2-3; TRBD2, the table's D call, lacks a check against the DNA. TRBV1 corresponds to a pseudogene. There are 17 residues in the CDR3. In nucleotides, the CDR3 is TGCACCAGCAGCCAATCGCCCCTAGCGGGGAGCACAGATACGCAGTATTTT. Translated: CTSSQSPLAGSTDTQYF.

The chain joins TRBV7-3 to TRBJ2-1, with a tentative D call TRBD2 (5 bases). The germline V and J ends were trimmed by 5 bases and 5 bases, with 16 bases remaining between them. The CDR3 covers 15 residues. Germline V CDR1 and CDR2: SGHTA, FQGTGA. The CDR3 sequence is CASSPSSFPHNEQFF. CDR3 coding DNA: TGTGCCAGCAGCCCCTCTAGCTTTCCCCACAATGAGCAGTTCTTC.

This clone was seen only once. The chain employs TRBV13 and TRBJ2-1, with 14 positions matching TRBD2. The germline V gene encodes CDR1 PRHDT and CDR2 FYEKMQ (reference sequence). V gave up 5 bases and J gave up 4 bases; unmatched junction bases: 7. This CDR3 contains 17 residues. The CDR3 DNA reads TGTGCCAGCAGCCCCGGACTAGCGGGAGGACCGTACAATGAGCAGTTCTTC. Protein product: CASSPGLAGGPYNEQFF.

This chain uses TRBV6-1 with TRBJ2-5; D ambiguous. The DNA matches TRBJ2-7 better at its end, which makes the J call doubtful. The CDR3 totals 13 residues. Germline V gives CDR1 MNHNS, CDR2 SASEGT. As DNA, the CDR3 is TGTGCCAGCAGTGAAGGGCAGTACTACGAGCAGTACTTC. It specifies CASSEGQYYEQYF.

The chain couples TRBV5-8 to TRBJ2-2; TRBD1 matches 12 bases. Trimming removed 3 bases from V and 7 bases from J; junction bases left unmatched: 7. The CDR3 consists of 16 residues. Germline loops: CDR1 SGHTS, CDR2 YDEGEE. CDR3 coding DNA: TGTGCCAGCAGCTCCCGGGACAGGGGGCTTAGCGGGGAGCTGTTTTTT. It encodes CASSSRDRGLSGELFF. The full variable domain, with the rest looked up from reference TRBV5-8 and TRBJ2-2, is EAGVTQSPTHLIKTRGQQATLRCSPISGHTSVYWYQQALGLGLQFLLWYDEGEERNRGNFPPRFSGRQFPNYSSELNVNALELEDSALYLCASSSRDRGLSGELFFGEGSRLTVL.

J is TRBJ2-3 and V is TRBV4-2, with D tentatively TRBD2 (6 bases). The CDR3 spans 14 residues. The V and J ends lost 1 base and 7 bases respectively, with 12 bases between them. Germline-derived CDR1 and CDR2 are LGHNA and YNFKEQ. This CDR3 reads CASSQVGLFHTQYF. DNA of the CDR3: TGTGCCAGCAGCCAAGTGGGACTCTTCCATACGCAGTATTTT.

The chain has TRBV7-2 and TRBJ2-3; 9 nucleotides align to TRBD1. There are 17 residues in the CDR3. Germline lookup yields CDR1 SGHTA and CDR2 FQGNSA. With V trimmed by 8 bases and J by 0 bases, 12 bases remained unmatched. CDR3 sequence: CASLRPGTGWSTDTQYF. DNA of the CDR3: TGTGCCAGCCTACGTCCCGGGACAGGGTGGAGCACAGATACGCAGTATTTT.

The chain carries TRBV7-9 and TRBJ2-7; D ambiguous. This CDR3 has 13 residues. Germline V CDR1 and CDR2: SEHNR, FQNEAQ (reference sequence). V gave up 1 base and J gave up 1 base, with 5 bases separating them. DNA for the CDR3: TGTGCCAGCAGCTTAGGAGAGTCCTACGAGCAGTACTTC. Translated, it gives CASSLGESYEQYF.

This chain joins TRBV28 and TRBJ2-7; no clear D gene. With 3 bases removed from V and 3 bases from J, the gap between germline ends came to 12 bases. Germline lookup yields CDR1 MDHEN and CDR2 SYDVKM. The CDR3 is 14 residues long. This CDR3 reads CASSFRRGNYEQYF. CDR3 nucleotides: TGTGCCAGCAGTTTCCGACGCGGAAACTACGAGCAGTACTTC.

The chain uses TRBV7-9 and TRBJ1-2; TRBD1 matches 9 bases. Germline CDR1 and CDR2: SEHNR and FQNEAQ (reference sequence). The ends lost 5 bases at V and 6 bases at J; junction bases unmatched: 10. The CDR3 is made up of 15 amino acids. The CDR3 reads CASSPSRDRAHGYTF. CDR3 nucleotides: TGTGCCAGCAGCCCCTCCCGGGACAGGGCTCATGGCTACACCTTC.

For the CDR3, the DNA is TGCGCCAGGGGGGCAGTTGCGTATTTT. Translating it yields CARGAVAYF. V usage is TRBV10-1 and J usage is TRBJ2-3; TRBD1 might be the D (6 bases). This CDR3 contains 9 residues. Trimming stripped 9 bases from V and 14 bases from J, with 12 bases between. Germline CDR1 and CDR2: WNHNN and SYGVQD (reference sequence).

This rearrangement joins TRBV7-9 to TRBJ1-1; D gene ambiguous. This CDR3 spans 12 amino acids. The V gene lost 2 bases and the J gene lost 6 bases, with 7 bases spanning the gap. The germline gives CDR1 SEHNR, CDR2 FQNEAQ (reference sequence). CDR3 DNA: TGTGCCAGCAGCTTAACTGCGTCTGAAGCTTTCTTT. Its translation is CASSLTASEAFF.

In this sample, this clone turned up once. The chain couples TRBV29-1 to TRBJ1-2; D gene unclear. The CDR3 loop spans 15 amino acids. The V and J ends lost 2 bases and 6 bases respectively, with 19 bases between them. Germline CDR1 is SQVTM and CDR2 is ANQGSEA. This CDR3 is CSVERVAGHGDGYTF. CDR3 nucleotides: TGCAGCGTTGAAAGGGTAGCGGGTCACGGAGATGGCTACACCTTC. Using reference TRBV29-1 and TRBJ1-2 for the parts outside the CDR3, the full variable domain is SAVISQKPSRDICQRGTSLTIQCQVDSQVTMMFWYRQQPGQSLTLIATANQGSEATYESGFVIDKFPISRPNLTFSTLTVSNMSPEDSSIYLCSVERVAGHGDGYTFGSGTRLTVV.

The DNA for the CDR3 is TGTGCCAGTGGACTAGCTGTGCAAAATGAGCAGTTCTTC. It yields the protein CASGLAVQNEQFF. This chain joins TRBV13 and TRBJ2-1; 8 positions agree with TRBD2. After removal of 9 bases from V and 7 bases from J, the junction contained 8 bases not matched to a gene. CDR1 is PRHDT, CDR2 FYEKMQ, per germline (reference sequence). The CDR3 loop spans 13 amino acids.

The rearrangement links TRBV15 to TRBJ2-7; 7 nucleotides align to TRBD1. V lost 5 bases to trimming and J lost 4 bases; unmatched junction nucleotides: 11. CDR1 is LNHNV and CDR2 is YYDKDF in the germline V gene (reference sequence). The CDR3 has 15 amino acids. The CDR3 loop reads CATSGSRDRNYEQYF. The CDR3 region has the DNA TGTGCCACCAGCGGTAGCCGGGACAGAAATTACGAGCAGTACTTC.

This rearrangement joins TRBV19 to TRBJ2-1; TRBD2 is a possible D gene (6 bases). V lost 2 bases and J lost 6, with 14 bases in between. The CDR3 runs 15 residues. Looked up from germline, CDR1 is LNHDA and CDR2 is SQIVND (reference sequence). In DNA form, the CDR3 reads TGTGCCAGTAGTATAAATAGAGGAGGGACCAATGAGCAGTTCTTC. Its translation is CASSINRGGTNEQFF. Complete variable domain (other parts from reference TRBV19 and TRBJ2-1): DGGITQSPKYLFRKEGQNVTLSCEQNLNHDAMYWYRQDPGQGLRLIYYSQIVNDFQKGDIAEGYSVSREKKESFPLTVTSAQKNPTAFYLCASSINRGGTNEQFFGPGTRLTVL.

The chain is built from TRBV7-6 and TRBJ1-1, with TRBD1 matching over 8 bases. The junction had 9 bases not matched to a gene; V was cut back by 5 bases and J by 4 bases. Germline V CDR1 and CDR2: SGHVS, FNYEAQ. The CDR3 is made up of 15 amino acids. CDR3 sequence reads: CASSPILGQGTEAFF. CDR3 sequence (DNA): TGTGCCAGCAGCCCGATCCTCGGACAGGGCACTGAAGCTTTCTTT.

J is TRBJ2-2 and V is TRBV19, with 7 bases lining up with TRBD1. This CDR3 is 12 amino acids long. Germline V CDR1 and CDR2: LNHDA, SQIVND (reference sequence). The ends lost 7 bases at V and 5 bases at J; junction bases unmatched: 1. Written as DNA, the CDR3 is TGTGCCAGTAAGACAGGGACCGGGGAGCTGTTTTTT. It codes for CASKTGTGELFF.

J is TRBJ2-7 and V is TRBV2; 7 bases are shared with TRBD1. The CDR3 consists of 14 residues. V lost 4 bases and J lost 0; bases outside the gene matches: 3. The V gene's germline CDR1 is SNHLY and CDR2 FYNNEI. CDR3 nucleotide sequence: TGTGCCAGCAGTGTCCGGGACAGCTCCTACGAGCAGTACTTC. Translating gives CASSVRDSSYEQYF.

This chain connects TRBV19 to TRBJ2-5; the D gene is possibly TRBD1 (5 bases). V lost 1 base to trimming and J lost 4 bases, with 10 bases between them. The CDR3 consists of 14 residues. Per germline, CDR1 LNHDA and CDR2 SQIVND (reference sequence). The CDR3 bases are TGTGCCAGTAGTATAGGTTCCAGGGCAGAGACCCAGTACTTC. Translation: CASSIGSRAETQYF.

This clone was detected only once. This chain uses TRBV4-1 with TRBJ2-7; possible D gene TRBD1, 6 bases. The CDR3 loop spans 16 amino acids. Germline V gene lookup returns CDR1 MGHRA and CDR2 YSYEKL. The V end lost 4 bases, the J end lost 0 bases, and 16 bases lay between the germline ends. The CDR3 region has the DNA TGCGCCAGCAGCCTTAAACCGGGACATACCTCCTACGAGCAGTACTTC. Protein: CASSLKPGHTSYEQYF.

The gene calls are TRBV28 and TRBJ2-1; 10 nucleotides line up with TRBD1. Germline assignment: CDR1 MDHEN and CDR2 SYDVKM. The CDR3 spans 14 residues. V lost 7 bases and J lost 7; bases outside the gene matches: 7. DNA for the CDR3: TGTGCCAGCACCCCGGGACAGGGGTTGAATGAGCAGTTCTTC. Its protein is CASTPGQGLNEQFF. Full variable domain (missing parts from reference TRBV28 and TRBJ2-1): DVKVTQSSRYLVKRTGEKVFLECVQDMDHENMFWYRQDPGLGLRLIYFSYDVKMKEKGDIPEGYSVSREKKERFSLILESASTNQTSMYLCASTPGQGLNEQFFGPGTRLTVL.